The clone carrying this TCR beta chain was recorded at least ten times. No antigen is known for it. As it was prepared, the TCRbeta library received unique molecular identifiers. TCRdb re-analysed the PCR reads in MiXCR, keeping a single row per CDR3 protein. In the table there are hundreds of thousands of distinct CDR3 sequences, 10% to 15% of which are singletons. This sample was taken from a study of T-cell reconstitution after alpha-beta-depleted transplantation in children. Notes on the study in general: T-cell numbers and diversity one year post-transplant derived largely from freshly generated T cells. Some patients' high day-60 TCRbeta diversity was attributed to recipient cells surviving conditioning.

This TCR was sampled from a male patient aged 10-17 years who had a stem cell transplant for acute myeloid leukemia, so the T cells may come from the graft donor. The source material was PBMCs, mostly from graft donor cells, sampled 360 days after TCRalphabeta/CD19-depleted stem cell transplant.

CDR3 bases: TGTGCCAGCTGCCGGCTAGCGGGAGGTGGGATCACAGATACGCAGTATTTT. It specifies CASCRLAGGGITDTQYF. This sequence joins TRBV27 and TRBJ2-3, with 11 positions matching TRBD2. V was clipped by 8 bases and J by 2 bases; unmatched bases: 12. CDR1 MNHEY and CDR2 SMNVEV come from the germline V gene (reference sequence). The CDR3 spans 17 residues.